This T cell receptor (beta chain) was observed in a study of blood T cell repertoires in COVID-19. Study information: T cells, B-cell-depleted T cells, or PBMCs provided the cDNA or gDNA that served as material.

Trimming removed 4 bases at V and 2 bases at J, with 18 bases between. This CDR3 region has 16 residues. Germline V gene data show CDR1 as SGDLS and CDR2 as YYNGEE. Using immunoSEQ multiplex PCR, the repertoire was profiled, and TCRdb retains in-frame clones only, with some absent. The sample has hundreds of thousands of clones; roughly nine tenths are singletons. This clone has only one observation. Sequenced input: PBMCs or T cells enriched from blood (not recorded which). V and J are TRBV9 and TRBJ2-5; possible D gene TRBD2, 6 bases. The TCR was taken from a woman aged 25-40 years with acute COVID-19. The CDR3 region has the DNA TGTGCCAGCAGCCCGAGGCCCCTCGGGGGACAAGAGACCCAGTACTTC. Translated, it gives CASSPRPLGGQETQYF.